The clone carrying this T cell receptor (beta chain) has ten or more counts. Its specificity is not known. The data derive from a study of identical twins. Study-wide results and caveats: Compared with models, monozygotic twins showed more out-of-frame TCR alpha sharing. Reduced insertions were recorded for abundant cord blood beta clonotypes, with no such pattern in memory repertoires. Excess sharing between twins was weaker in beta out-of-frame sequences. Twin-shared out-of-frame alpha sequences showed excess low generation probability.

Each CDR3 protein is one row after TCRdb ran MiXCR on the 5' RACE reads. The data contain about 570,000 distinct CDR3 sequences, roughly 9.5% of them singletons. Trimming removed 3 bases from V and 7 bases from J; junction bases left unmatched: 5. Germline lookup yields CDR1 ENHRY and CDR2 SYGVKD. This CDR3 region has 14 residues. Separately, the same data were catalogued under a study of yellow fever vaccine responses in identical twins.

The source material was PBMCs. This clonotype originated in a woman aged 18-35 years in good health. The chain uses TRBV10-3 and TRBJ1-5, with TRBD1 identical over 8 bases. The CDR3 DNA sequence: TGTGCCATCAGTGACGCAGGGGGCCGACAGCCCCAGCATTTT. Its translation is CAISDAGGRQPQHF.